The sequence of this T cell receptor beta chain was determined in a study of human T cells and chemical hapten exposure. In TCRdb, the RACE reads were re-called with MiXCR into one record per CDR3 protein. The data hold 110,000 to 150,000 distinct CDR3 sequences, with around 11% observed a single time. Comments on this clonotype: Its antigen is unidentified.

The study, taken as a whole, reports: It should be noted that donors had alopecia, so their immune response may differ from healthy people's.

Time point given: patch test 2, 6 weeks after DPC sensitization. Treatment here: therapeutic diphenylcyclopropenone sensitization with weekly scalp DPC. Trimming left V 6 bases short and J 8 bases short, with 19 bases between. CDR1 is MNHNS and CDR2 is SASEGT in the germline V gene. CDR3 length: 14 residues. Here the sequenced sample was whole blood, taken in connection with sensitization to the hapten diphenylcyclopropenone (DPC). The chain employs TRBV6-1 and TRBJ1-2, with a possible D match to TRBD1 (5 bases). The receptor was isolated from a woman aged 45 to 65 with alopecia areata. Some clones in this sample may be carry-over from other donors' samples. CDR3 DNA: TGTGCCAGCAGCCTGTCGGGGCAGGGAGGAGGCTACACCTTC. Translated, it gives CASSLSGQGGGYTF.